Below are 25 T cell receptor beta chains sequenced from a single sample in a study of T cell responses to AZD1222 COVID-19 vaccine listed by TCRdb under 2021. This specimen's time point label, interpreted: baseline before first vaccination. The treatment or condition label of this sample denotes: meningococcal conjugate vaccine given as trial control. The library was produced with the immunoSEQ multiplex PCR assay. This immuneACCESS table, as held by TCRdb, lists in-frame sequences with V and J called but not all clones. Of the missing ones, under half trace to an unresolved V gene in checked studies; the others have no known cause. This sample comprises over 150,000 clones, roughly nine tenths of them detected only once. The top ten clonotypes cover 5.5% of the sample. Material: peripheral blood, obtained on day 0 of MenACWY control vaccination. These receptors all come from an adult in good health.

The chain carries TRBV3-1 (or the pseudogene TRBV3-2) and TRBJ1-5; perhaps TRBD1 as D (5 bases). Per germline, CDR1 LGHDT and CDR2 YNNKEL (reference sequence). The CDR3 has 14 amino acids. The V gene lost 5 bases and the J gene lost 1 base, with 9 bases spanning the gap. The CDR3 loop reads CASSRGISNQPQHF. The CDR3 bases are TGTGCCAGCAGCAGGGGAATAAGCAATCAGCCCCAGCATTTT.

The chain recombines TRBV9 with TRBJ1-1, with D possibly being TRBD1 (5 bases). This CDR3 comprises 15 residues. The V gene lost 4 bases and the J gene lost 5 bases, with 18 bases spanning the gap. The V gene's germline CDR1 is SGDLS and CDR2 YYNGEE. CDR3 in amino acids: CASSRGDPLGTEAFF. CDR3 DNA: TGTGCCAGCAGCCGAGGGGACCCTTTGGGGACTGAAGCTTTCTTT.

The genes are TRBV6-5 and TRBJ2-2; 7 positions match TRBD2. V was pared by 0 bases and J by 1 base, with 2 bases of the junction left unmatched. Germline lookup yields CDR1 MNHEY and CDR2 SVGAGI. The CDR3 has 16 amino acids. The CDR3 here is CASSYSTGGNTGELFF. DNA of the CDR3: TGTGCCAGCAGTTACTCAACGGGGGGGAACACCGGGGAGCTGTTTTTT.

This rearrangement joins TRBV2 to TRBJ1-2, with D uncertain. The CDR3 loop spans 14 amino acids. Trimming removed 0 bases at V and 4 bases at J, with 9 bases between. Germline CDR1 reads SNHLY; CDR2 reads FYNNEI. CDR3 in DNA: TGTGCCAGCAGTGAAGCTGCGAGGACCTATGGCTACACCTTC. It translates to CASSEAARTYGYTF.

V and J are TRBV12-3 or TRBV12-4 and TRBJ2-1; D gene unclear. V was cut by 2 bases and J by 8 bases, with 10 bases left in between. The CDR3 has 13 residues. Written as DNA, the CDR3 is TGTGCCAGCAGTTTACGTCTGGTCGATGAGCAGTTCTTC. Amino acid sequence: CASSLRLVDEQFF.

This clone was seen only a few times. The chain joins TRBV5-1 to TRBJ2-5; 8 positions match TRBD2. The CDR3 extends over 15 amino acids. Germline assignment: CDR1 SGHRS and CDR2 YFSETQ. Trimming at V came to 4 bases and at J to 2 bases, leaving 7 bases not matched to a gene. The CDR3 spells CASSRGSGGQETQYF. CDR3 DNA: TGCGCCAGCAGCCGGGGAAGCGGGGGTCAAGAGACCCAGTACTTC. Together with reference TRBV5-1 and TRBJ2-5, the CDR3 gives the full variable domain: KAGVTQTPRYLIKTRGQQVTLSCSPISGHRSVSWYQQTPGQGLQFLFEYFSETQRNKGNFPGRFSGRQFSNSRSEMNVSTLELGDSALYLCASSRGSGGQETQYFGPGTRLLVL.

DNA for the CDR3: TGTGCCAGCAGAGTGCAACCGGTAGCTTTCTTT. This sequence encodes CASRVQPVAFF. The chain couples TRBV2 to TRBJ1-1, with no clear D. The CDR3 sequence is 11 residues long. The V gene lost 6 bases and the J gene lost 10 bases, with 12 bases spanning the gap. The germline CDR1 and CDR2 sequences are SNHLY and FYNNEI.

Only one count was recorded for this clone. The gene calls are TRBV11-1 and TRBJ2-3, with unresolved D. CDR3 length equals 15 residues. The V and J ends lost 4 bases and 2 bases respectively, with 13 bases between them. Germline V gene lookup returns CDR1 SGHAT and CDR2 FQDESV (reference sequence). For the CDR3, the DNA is TGTGCCAGCAGCTCGCGTCTCGCCCCCACAGATACGCAGTATTTT. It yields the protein CASSSRLAPTDTQYF.

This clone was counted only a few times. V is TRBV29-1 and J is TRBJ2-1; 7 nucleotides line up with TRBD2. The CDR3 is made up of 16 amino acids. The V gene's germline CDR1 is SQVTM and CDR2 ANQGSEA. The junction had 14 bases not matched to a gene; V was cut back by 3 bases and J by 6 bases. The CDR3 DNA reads TGCAGCGTTGAGGGGTATTCGGGAGGTCTTGCCAATGAGCAGTTCTTC. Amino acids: CSVEGYSGGLANEQFF.

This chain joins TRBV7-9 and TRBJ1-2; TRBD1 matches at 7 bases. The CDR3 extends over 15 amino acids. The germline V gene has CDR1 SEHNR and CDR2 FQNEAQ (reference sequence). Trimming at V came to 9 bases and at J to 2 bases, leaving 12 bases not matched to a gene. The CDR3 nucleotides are TGTGCCAGTATTCGGGCAGGAGGGGGCAACTATGGCTACACCTTC. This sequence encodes CASIRAGGGNYGYTF. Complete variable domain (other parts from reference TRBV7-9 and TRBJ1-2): DTGVSQNPRHKITKRGQNVTFRCDPISEHNRLYWYRQTLGQGPEFLTYFQNEAQLEKSRLLSDRFSAERPKGSFSTLEIQRTEQGDSAMYLCASIRAGGGNYGYTFGSGTRLTVV.

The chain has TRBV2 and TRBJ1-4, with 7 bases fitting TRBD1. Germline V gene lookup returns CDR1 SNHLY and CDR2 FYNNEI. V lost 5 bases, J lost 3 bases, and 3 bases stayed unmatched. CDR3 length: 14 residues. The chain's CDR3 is CASSKGGPNEKLFF. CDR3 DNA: TGTGCCAGCAGTAAAGGGGGCCCTAATGAAAAACTGTTTTTT. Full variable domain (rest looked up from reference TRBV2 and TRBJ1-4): EPEVTQTPSHQVTQMGQEVILRCVPISNHLYFYWYRQILGQKVEFLVSFYNNEISEKSEIFDDQFSVERPDGSNFTLKIRSTKLEDSAMYFCASSKGGPNEKLFFGSGTQLSVL.

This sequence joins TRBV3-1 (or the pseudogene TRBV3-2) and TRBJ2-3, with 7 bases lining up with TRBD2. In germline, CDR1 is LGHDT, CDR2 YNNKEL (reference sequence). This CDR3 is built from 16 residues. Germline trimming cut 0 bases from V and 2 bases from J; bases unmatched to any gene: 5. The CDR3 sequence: CASSQDGGTTTDTQYF. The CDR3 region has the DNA TGTGCCAGCAGCCAAGATGGCGGGACTACCACAGATACGCAGTATTTT.

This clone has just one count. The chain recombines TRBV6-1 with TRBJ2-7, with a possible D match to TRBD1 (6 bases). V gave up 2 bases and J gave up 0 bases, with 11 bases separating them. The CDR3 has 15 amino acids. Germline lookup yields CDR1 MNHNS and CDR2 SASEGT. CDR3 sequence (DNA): TGTGCCAGCAGTGAATGGAAAGGGGGCTCCTACGAGCAGTACTTC. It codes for CASSEWKGGSYEQYF.

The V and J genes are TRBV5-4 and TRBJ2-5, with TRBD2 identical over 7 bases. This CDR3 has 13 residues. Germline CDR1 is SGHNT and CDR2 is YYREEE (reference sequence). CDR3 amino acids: CGYGGWKKETQYF. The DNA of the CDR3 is TGTGGGTACGGGGGGTGGAAAAAAGAGACCCAGTACTTC.

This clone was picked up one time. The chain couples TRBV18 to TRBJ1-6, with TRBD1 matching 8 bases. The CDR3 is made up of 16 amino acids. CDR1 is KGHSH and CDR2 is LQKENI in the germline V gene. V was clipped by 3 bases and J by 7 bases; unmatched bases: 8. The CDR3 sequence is CASSPQSGGGNSPLHF. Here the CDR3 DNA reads TGTGCCAGCTCACCTCAGTCAGGGGGCGGGAATTCACCCCTCCACTTT.

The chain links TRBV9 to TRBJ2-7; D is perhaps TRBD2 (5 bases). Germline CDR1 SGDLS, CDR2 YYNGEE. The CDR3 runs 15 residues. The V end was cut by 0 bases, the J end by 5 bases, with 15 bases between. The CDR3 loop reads CASSVAEGLNHEQYF. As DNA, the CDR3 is TGTGCCAGCAGCGTAGCTGAGGGTTTGAACCACGAGCAGTACTTC.

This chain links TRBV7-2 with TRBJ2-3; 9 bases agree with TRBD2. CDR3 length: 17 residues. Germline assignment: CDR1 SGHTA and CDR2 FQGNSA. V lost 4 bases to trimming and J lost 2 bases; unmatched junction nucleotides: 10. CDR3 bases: TGTGCCAGCAGCTCCCGGATAGCGGGAGCCTTCACAGATACGCAGTATTTT. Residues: CASSSRIAGAFTDTQYF.

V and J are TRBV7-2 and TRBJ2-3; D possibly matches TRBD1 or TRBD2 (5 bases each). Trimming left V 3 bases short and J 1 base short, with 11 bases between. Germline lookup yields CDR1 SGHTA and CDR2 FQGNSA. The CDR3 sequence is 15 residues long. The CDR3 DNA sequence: TGTGCCAGCAGCTTGAGGGGATCTCGCACAGATACGCAGTATTTT. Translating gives CASSLRGSRTDTQYF. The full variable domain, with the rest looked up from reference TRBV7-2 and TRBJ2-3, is GAGVSQSPSNKVTEKGKDVELRCDPISGHTALYWYRQSLGQGLEFLIYFQGNSAPDKSGLPSDRFSAERTGGSVSTLTIQRTQQEDSAVYLCASSLRGSRTDTQYFGPGTRLTVL.

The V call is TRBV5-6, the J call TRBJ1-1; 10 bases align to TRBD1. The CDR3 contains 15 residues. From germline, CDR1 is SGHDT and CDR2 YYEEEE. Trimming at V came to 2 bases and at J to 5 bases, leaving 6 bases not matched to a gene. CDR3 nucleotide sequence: TGTGCCAGCAGCTTCCGACGGACAGGGGGTACTGAAGCTTTCTTT. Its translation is CASSFRRTGGTEAFF. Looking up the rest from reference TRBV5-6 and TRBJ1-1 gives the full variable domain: DAGVTQSPTHLIKTRGQQVTLRCSPKSGHDTVSWYQQALGQGPQFIFQYYEEEERQRGNFPDRFSGHQFPNYSSELNVNALLLGDSALYLCASSFRRTGGTEAFFGQGTRLTVV.

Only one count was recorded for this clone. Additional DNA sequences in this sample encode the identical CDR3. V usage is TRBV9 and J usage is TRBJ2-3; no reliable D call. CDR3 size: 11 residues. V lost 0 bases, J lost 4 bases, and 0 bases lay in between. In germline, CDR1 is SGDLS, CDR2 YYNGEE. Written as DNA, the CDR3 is TGTGCCAGCAGCGTAGCAGATACGCAGTATTTT. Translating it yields CASSVADTQYF.

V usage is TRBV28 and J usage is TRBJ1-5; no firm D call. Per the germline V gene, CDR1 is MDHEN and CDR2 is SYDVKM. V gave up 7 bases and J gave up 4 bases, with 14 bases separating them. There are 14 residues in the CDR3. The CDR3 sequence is CASTSRNTNQPQHF. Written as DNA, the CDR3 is TGTGCCAGCACCTCGCGGAATACTAATCAGCCCCAGCATTTT. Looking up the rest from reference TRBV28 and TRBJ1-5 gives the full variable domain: DVKVTQSSRYLVKRTGEKVFLECVQDMDHENMFWYRQDPGLGLRLIYFSYDVKMKEKGDIPEGYSVSREKKERFSLILESASTNQTSMYLCASTSRNTNQPQHFGDGTRLSIL.

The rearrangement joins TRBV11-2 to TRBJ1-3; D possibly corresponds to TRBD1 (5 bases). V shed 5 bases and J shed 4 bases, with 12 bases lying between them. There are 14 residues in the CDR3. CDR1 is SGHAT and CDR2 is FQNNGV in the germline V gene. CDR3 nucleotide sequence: TGTGCCAGCAGCCCCGGCAGGGTCGGAAACACCATATATTTT. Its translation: CASSPGRVGNTIYF.

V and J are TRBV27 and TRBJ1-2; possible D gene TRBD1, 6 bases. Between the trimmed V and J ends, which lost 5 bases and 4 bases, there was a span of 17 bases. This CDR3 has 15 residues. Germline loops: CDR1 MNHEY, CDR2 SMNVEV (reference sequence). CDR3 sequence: CASSQTPRGGYGYTF. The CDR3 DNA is TGTGCCAGCAGTCAAACCCCCAGGGGTGGCTATGGCTACACCTTC.

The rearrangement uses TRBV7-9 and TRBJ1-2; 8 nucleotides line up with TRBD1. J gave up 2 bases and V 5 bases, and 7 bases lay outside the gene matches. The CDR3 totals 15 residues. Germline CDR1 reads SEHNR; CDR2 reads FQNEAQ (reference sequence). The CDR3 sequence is CASSPRQGINYGYTF. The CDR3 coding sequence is TGTGCCAGCAGCCCCCGACAGGGGATAAACTATGGCTACACCTTC.

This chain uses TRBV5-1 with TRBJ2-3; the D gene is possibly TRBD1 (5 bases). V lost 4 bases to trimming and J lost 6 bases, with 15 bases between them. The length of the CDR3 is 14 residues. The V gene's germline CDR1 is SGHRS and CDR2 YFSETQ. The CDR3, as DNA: TGCGCCAGCAGCCGGGCCAAGGGGATGGATACGCAGTATTTT. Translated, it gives CASSRAKGMDTQYF.